These 26 T cell receptor delta chains were all obtained from the same sample, sequenced in a study of gamma-delta T cells after stem cell transplantation. TCRdb reanalyzed the RT-PCR reads using CATT. The table records 12,000 or so delta-chain clones, around 1.2% of them present only once. The sequenced material came from gamma-delta T cells. Receptors were obtained from a human donor. It is not recorded whose cells these are; they may come from a transplant donor.

This clone was seen more than once but under ten times. Other DNA sequences in this specimen translate into the identical CDR3. The chain couples TRDV2 to TRDJ1; 11 bases map to TRDD3. Germline V lookup: CDR1 GEAIGNYY, CDR2 EKD. The CDR3 spans 16 residues. With 0 bases clipped from V and 3 bases from J, the junction kept 5 bases outside the gene matches. In nucleotides, the CDR3 is TGTGCCTGTGACACCTTGGGGGATACGGGATCCGATAAACTCATCTTT. It specifies CACDTLGDTGSDKLIF.

Comment on this clone: This likely traces to a read error, being one base from a far larger clone. Other nucleotide sequences from this sample produce the same CDR3. CDR3 bases: TGTGCCTGTGACGGCACCGGAACGAGCTCCTGGGACACTCGACAGATGTTTTTC. This sequence encodes CACDGTGTSSWDTRQMFF. The chain carries TRDV2 and TRDJ3; D is possibly TRDD3 (5 bases). From germline, CDR1 is GEAIGNYY and CDR2 EKD. This CDR3 contains 18 residues.

Comments on this clone: TCRdb assigns this DNA the protein of a much larger clone, which departs from its translation at residue 6; this likely reflects a read error, and the protein shown comes from translating the DNA. V usage is TRDV2 and J usage is TRDJ1; weak D call: TRDD3 (5 bases). Germline lookup yields CDR1 GEAIGNYY and CDR2 EKD. Trimming left V 0 bases short and J 0 bases short, with 13 bases between. This CDR3 is 16 amino acids long. The CDR3 coding sequence is TGTGCCTGTGACACCGCGGTGGGGAAGTACACCGATAAACTCATCTTT. Protein: CACDTAVGKYTDKLIF.

The chain joins TRDV2 to TRDJ1, with TRDD3 identical over 11 bases. V trimming: 3 bases; J trimming: 1 base; junction bases outside the gene matches: 6. CDR3 size: 16 residues. Per germline, CDR1 GEAIGNYY and CDR2 EKD. The CDR3 nucleotides are TGTGCCTGTGACCCCCTACTGGGGGATATCACCGATAAACTCATCTTT. This codes for CACDPLLGDITDKLIF.

This clone was observed a handful of times. Given a far larger clone just one base away, this is likely a sequencing read error. This sample also contains other DNA sequences that code for the same CDR3. V usage is TRDV2 and J usage is TRDJ1; 8 bases are a match to TRDD3. The CDR3 contains 14 residues. The germline gives CDR1 GEAIGNYY, CDR2 EKD. CDR3 sequence: CACDNWGPENKLIF. The CDR3, as DNA: TGTGCCTGTGACAACTGGGGGCCGGAAAATAAACTCATCTTC.

This clone appeared a few times. The genes are TRDV2 and TRDJ1; TRDD3 matches 7 bases. Germline CDR1 is GEAIGNYY and CDR2 is EKD. Unmatched junction bases numbered 15, after V lost 0 bases and J lost 0 bases. This CDR3 comprises 19 residues. CDR3 nucleotide sequence: TGTGCCTGTGACACCGTCGCAACTGGGGATGGGCTACACACCGATAAACTCATCTTT. It specifies CACDTVATGDGLHTDKLIF.

This clone is labeled as medium-sized. This rearrangement joins TRDV2 to TRDJ1, with TRDD3 matching 8 bases. Germline CDR1 GEAIGNYY, CDR2 EKD. The CDR3 has 24 residues. Trimming at V came to 2 bases and at J to 0 bases, leaving 31 bases not matched to a gene. This chain's CDR3 is CACDIVGAPGKLGGPAPYTDKLIF. The CDR3 coding sequence is TGTGCCTGTGACATAGTCGGTGCCCCTGGCAAACTGGGGGGGCCCGCGCCGTACACCGATAAACTCATCTTT.

Relative to its sample, this clone is medium-sized. Within the sample, other DNA sequences also encode this same CDR3. The CDR3 protein is CACDTLVLGVPTDKLIF. CDR3 sequence (DNA): TGTGCCTGTGACACGCTTGTACTGGGGGTCCCTACCGATAAACTCATCTTT. The V and J genes are TRDV2 and TRDJ1, with 8 bases lining up with TRDD3. CDR3 length equals 17 residues. V trimming: 1 base; J trimming: 2 bases; junction bases outside the gene matches: 11. The germline V gene has CDR1 GEAIGNYY and CDR2 EKD.

Comments on this clone: A clone one base away is much larger, so this may be a read error. This sample also contains other DNA sequences that code for the same CDR3. The chain recombines TRDV2 with TRDJ1; 7 bases agree with TRDD3. The V gene's germline CDR1 is GEAIGNYY and CDR2 EKD. The CDR3 spans 16 residues. The CDR3 protein is CACDVLGTRGTDKLIF. DNA for the CDR3: TGCGCCTGTGACGTACTGGGGACCCGCGGGACCGATAAACTCATCTTT.

The V gene is TRDV2, the J gene TRDJ1; 11 bases agree with TRDD3. The germline CDR1 and CDR2 sequences are GEAIGNYY and EKD. With V trimmed by 3 bases and J by 0 bases, 8 bases remained unmatched. This CDR3 has 17 residues. CDR3 sequence: CACDPVLGDKYTDKLIF. The CDR3 DNA is TGTGCCTGTGACCCAGTACTGGGGGATAAGTACACCGATAAACTCATCTTT.

This clone was seen a handful of times. The TCRdb protein, from a much larger clone, departs from this DNA's translation at residue 8, likely by read error; the protein shown derives from the DNA. CDR3 protein: CACDTVLRDKSETDKLIF. The CDR3, as DNA: TGTGCCTGTGACACGGTACTGAGGGATAAGAGTGAGACCGATAAACTCATCTTT. The rearrangement joins TRDV2 to TRDJ1, with D possibly matching TRDD3 (6 bases). Germline values: CDR1 GEAIGNYY, CDR2 EKD. This CDR3 contains 18 residues. V was shortened by 1 base and J by 2 bases, with 22 bases between the two germline ends.

This clone came up a few times. At one boundary the junction diverges from the germline segment, which might be a read error. The chain links TRDV2 to TRDJ3, with 7 bases aligning to TRDD3. This CDR3 has 20 amino acids. Per the germline V gene, CDR1 is GEAIGNYY and CDR2 is EKD. DNA of the CDR3: TGTGCCTGTGGCACCGCCTCTGGGGGGGTTAGCTCCTGGGACACCCGACAGATGTTTTTC. Translating it yields CACGTASGGVSSWDTRQMFF.

This clone was counted a few times. A read error is the likely source, as a far larger clone sits one nucleotide away. Other DNA sequences of this sample code for an identical CDR3. The chain couples TRDV2 to TRDJ1; 9 bases line up with TRDD3. Per the germline V gene, CDR1 is GEAIGNYY and CDR2 is EKD. The CDR3 sequence is 17 residues long. V lost 2 bases to trimming and J lost 1 base; unmatched junction nucleotides: 10. CDR3 sequence reads: CACDSLLGDPTTDKLIF. CDR3 nucleotides: TGTGCCTGTGACAGCCTACTGGGGGACCCCACCACCGATAAACTCATCTTT.

There are a few counts of this clone. The TCRdb protein comes from a much larger clone and disagrees with this DNA's translation at residue 5, likely due to a read error; the protein given here is derived from the DNA. The rearrangement uses TRDV2 and TRDJ1; D is possibly TRDD3 (6 bases). The CDR3 consists of 16 residues. CDR1 and CDR2 (germline): GEAIGNYY, EKD. Deletions cut 3 bases from V and 2 bases from J, with 18 bases between. The CDR3 is CACDALEGGVTDKLIF. CDR3 coding DNA: TGTGCCTGTGACGCCCTCGAGGGGGGAGTAACCGATAAACTCATCTTT.

Of note for this clone: This DNA's translation and the protein TCRdb lists, from a much larger clone, do not match at residue 8, likely due to a read error; the protein shown is translated from the DNA. CDR3 bases: TGTGCCTGTGACACGATACAGCCCGCCTCCTCCTGGGACACCCGACAGATGTTTTTC. This gives the protein CACDTIQPASSWDTRQMFF. The chain links TRDV2 to TRDJ3, with D possibly TRDD3 on 5 matching bases. Trimming took off 1 base at V and 0 bases at J, with 15 bases between the two ends. CDR3 length equals 19 residues. CDR1 is GEAIGNYY, CDR2 EKD, per germline.

Judged by abundance, this clone is large. Additional DNA sequences in this sample encode the identical CDR3. V usage is TRDV2 and J usage is TRDJ1; TRDD3 aligns across 12 bases. The germline V gene has CDR1 GEAIGNYY and CDR2 EKD. Trimming cost V 8 bases and J 3 bases; bases outside gene matches: 9. This CDR3 is 15 amino acids long. The CDR3 here is CASMVLGDTPDKLIF. Here the CDR3 DNA reads TGTGCCTCCATGGTACTGGGGGATACCCCCGATAAACTCATCTTT.

Only a few counts were recorded for this clone. This may come from a read error, since a much larger clone is one base off. This chain joins TRDV2 and TRDJ3; D perhaps matches TRDD3 (5 bases). This CDR3 has 18 amino acids. Per the germline V gene, CDR1 is GEAIGNYY and CDR2 is EKD. As DNA, the CDR3 is TGTGCCTGTAACACCGGGGGCTATAGCTCCTGGGACACCCGACAGATGTTTTTC. It codes for CACNTGGYSSWDTRQMFF.

This clone was seen a handful of times. A much larger clone lies a single base off, so this may be a read error. The identical CDR3 is also encoded by other nucleotide sequences in the sample. The V and J genes are TRDV2 and TRDJ3, with 9 bases that match TRDD3. This CDR3 is 21 amino acids long. Germline assignment: CDR1 GEAIGNYY and CDR2 EKD. Losses at the gene ends were 0 bases for V and 0 bases for J; bases not matched to a gene: 11. CDR3 bases: TGTGCCTGTGACACCGCTACCGGGGGATACACGAGCTCCTGGGACACCCGACAGATGTTTTTC. Its translation is CACDTATGGYTSSWDTRQMFF.

This clone was seen a handful of times. The chain links TRDV2 to TRDJ1; 11 nucleotides agree with TRDD3. Germline V gene lookup returns CDR1 GEAIGNYY and CDR2 EKD. The J segment lost 0 bases and the V segment lost 1 base, leaving 9 bases of the junction unmatched. This CDR3 has 18 amino acids. The CDR3 nucleotides read TGTGCCTGTGACACGATGGGGGATACGCTCTCATACACCGATAAACTCATCTTT. It encodes CACDTMGDTLSYTDKLIF.

This clone ranks as medium-sized (0.01 to 0.1%). The chain is built from TRDV2 and TRDJ1, with 11 bases identical to TRDD3. CDR1 is GEAIGNYY, CDR2 EKD, per germline. J gave up 3 bases and V 0 bases, and 14 bases lay outside the gene matches. The CDR3 length is 19 residues. This chain's CDR3 is CACDTVSGGYAGGPDKLIF. DNA for the CDR3: TGTGCCTGTGACACCGTAAGTGGGGGATACGCAGGTGGGCCCGATAAACTCATCTTT.

This clone was recorded a few times. This could be a read error, since a much larger clone is one nucleotide away. The chain is built from TRDV2 and TRDJ1; 10 bases align to TRDD3. V gave up 0 bases and J gave up 1 base; unmatched junction bases: 13. Germline-derived CDR1 and CDR2 are GEAIGNYY and EKD. The CDR3 consists of 19 residues. The CDR3 spells CACDTYFTGGSRGTDKLIF. CDR3 nucleotide sequence: TGTGCCTGTGACACCTACTTTACTGGGGGATCGAGGGGCACCGATAAACTCATCTTT.

This clone was observed a handful of times. A far bigger clonotype differs at one base, so this is likely a read error. At the DNA level, this CDR3 is encoded by other sequences in the same sample as well. The CDR3 reads CACDTGGTGGYISWDTRQMFF. The CDR3 coding sequence is TGTGCCTGTGATACCGGGGGTACTGGGGGATATATCTCCTGGGACACCCGACAGATGTTTTTC. The chain joins TRDV2 to TRDJ3, with 11 bases fitting TRDD3. Unmatched junction bases numbered 13, after V lost 4 bases and J lost 0 bases. Germline lookup yields CDR1 GEAIGNYY and CDR2 EKD. The CDR3 spans 21 residues.

The rearrangement links TRDV2 to TRDJ1; 10 nucleotides match TRDD3. Looked up from germline, CDR1 is GEAIGNYY and CDR2 is EKD. V was pared by 0 bases and J by 8 bases, with 14 bases of the junction left unmatched. The CDR3 loop spans 17 amino acids. DNA of the CDR3: TGTGCCTGTGACACCGGAACTGGGGGGATACGCGGGCTAAAACTCATCTTT. Its translation is CACDTGTGGIRGLKLIF.

In this sample, this clone turned up a few times. A clone one base away is much larger, so this may be a read error. The same CDR3 can be traced to other DNA sequences in this sample. This chain connects TRDV2 to TRDJ1, with D unclear. CDR1 is GEAIGNYY and CDR2 is EKD in the germline V gene. V gave up 1 base and J gave up 1 base, with 15 bases separating them. The CDR3 spans 16 residues. The CDR3 sequence: CACDTLGPEPTDKLIF. The CDR3 DNA sequence: TGTGCCTGTGACACTTTAGGCCCGGAGCCCACCGATAAACTCATCTTT.

The table lists this clone with a few counts. This likely traces to a read error, being one base from a far larger clone. Other nucleotide sequences in the sample specify the same CDR3. V and J are TRDV2 and TRDJ1; tentatively, D is TRDD3 (6 bases). The V gene lost 0 bases and the J gene lost 2 bases, with 15 bases spanning the gap. This CDR3 contains 16 residues. In germline, CDR1 is GEAIGNYY, CDR2 EKD. CDR3 sequence reads: CACDTVGAHSTDKLIF. The CDR3 DNA reads as TGTGCCTGTGACACCGTGGGGGCCCACTCAACCGATAAACTCATCTTT.

Worth noting for this clone: It differs at one base from a far larger clone, so likely a read error. Other nucleotide sequences in the sample specify the same CDR3. The chain couples TRDV2 to TRDJ1; perhaps TRDD3 as D (6 bases). The CDR3 consists of 21 residues. The V end lost 0 bases, the J end lost 0 bases, and 28 bases lay between the germline ends. The germline CDR1 and CDR2 sequences are GEAIGNYY and EKD. CDR3 in DNA: TGTGCCTGTGACACCGTGGGCTGGGGAATACGTGATCAGCATTACACCGATAAACTCATCTTT. The encoded protein is CACDTVGWGIRDQHYTDKLIF.